Shown below are 8 T cell receptor beta chains from a single sample sequenced in a study of T cell responses to AZD1222 COVID-19 vaccine. Method: immunoSEQ multiplex PCR; TCRdb's copy keeps in-frame clones and lacks some. The table lists 80,000 to 100,000 clones, roughly nine tenths of them singletons, with 5% in the top ten. The sequencing here drew on peripheral blood, taken 28 days after the second AZD1222 dose. All receptors derive from an adult who received the AZD1222 COVID-19 vaccine.

This clone appeared a single time. The rearrangement joins TRBV25-1 to TRBJ1-1; 8 bases align to TRBD1. The CDR3 has 13 amino acids. Germline V lookup: CDR1 MGHDK, CDR2 SYGVNS. Trimming cost V 5 bases and J 4 bases; bases outside gene matches: 3. The CDR3 here is CASSLDRVTEAFF. The CDR3 coding sequence is TGTGCCAGCAGTTTGGACAGGGTCACTGAAGCTTTCTTT.

This chain joins TRBV6-2 or TRBV6-3 and TRBJ2-7; maybe TRBD2 (6 bases). The CDR3 runs to 11 residues. V was clipped by 5 bases and J by 13 bases, with 15 bases between them. Germline V gives CDR1 MNHEY, CDR2 SVGEGT. This CDR3 is CASSPGTFHYF. The CDR3, as DNA: TGTGCCAGCAGTCCCGGGACTTTCCACTACTTC.

This chain uses TRBV9 with TRBJ1-4, with D possibly matching TRBD1 (5 bases). V was trimmed by 3 bases and J by 7 bases, leaving 19 bases between them. The CDR3 is 16 amino acids. Germline CDR1 is SGDLS and CDR2 is YYNGEE. The CDR3 bases are TGTGCCAGCAGCGCCCAGAGGGGAGGGGCCGGTGAAAAACTGTTTTTT. This sequence encodes CASSAQRGGAGEKLFF.

The J gene is TRBJ1-2, the V gene TRBV18, with D perhaps TRBD1 (6 bases). The CDR3 is made up of 14 amino acids. V was cut by 0 bases and J by 6 bases, with 11 bases left in between. Per the germline V gene, CDR1 is KGHSH and CDR2 is LQKENI. The CDR3 sequence: CASSPPGGANGYTF. Written as DNA, the CDR3 is TGTGCCAGCTCACCACCGGGGGGGGCGAATGGCTACACCTTC.

V gene TRBV5-1 combines with J gene TRBJ2-2; D is perhaps TRBD2 (5 bases). The CDR3 extends over 16 amino acids. Between the trimmed V and J ends, which lost 3 bases and 4 bases, there was a span of 16 bases. Germline CDR1 reads SGHRS; CDR2 reads YFSETQ. CDR3 region: CASSSTSGVGTGELFF. CDR3 bases: TGCGCCAGCAGCTCTACTAGTGGGGTCGGCACCGGGGAGCTGTTTTTT. The full variable domain, completed using reference TRBV5-1 and TRBJ2-2, is KAGVTQTPRYLIKTRGQQVTLSCSPISGHRSVSWYQQTPGQGLQFLFEYFSETQRNKGNFPGRFSGRQFSNSRSEMNVSTLELGDSALYLCASSSTSGVGTGELFFGEGSRLTVL.

The chain has TRBV6-1 and TRBJ1-1; 11 positions match TRBD1. J was trimmed by 2 bases and V by 1 base; bases with no gene match: 0. This CDR3 is built from 15 residues. Germline values: CDR1 MNHNS, CDR2 SASEGT. CDR3 amino acids: CASSEGTGGNTEAFF. The CDR3 bases are TGTGCCAGCAGTGAAGGGACAGGGGGCAACACTGAAGCTTTCTTT.

A few counts support this clone. V usage is TRBV12-3 or TRBV12-4 and J usage is TRBJ2-7; TRBD1 matches at 8 bases. With 8 bases clipped from V and 5 bases from J, the junction kept 8 bases outside the gene matches. The CDR3 sequence is 13 residues long. CDR3 nucleotide sequence: TGTGCCAGCGGTAGGCAGGGGGCCCACGAGCAGTACTTC. This translates into CASGRQGAHEQYF.

This chain links TRBV7-9 with TRBJ1-1; 8 bases align to TRBD1. Germline CDR1 reads SEHNR; CDR2 reads FQNEAQ (reference sequence). There are 14 residues in the CDR3. Trimming removed 8 bases from V and 1 base from J; junction bases left unmatched: 6. The CDR3 coding sequence is TGTGCCAGCCCGCCCGGACAGGGGAACACTGAAGCTTTCTTT. As protein: CASPPGQGNTEAFF.